This T cell receptor beta chain stems from a study of blood T cell repertoires in COVID-19. Concerning this clone: One junction end disagrees with the germline gene, perhaps due to a read error.

Assay: immunoSEQ multiplex PCR; the TCRdb copy retains only in-frame clones and omits some. This sample has 200,000 or so clones, with roughly nine tenths found just once. This CDR3 comprises 16 residues. Germline V gene sequence: CDR1 LGHDT, CDR2 YNNKEL (reference sequence). The TCR originated in a woman in her sixties or seventies with acute or convalescent COVID-19. The V gene is TRBV3-1 (or the pseudogene TRBV3-2), the J gene TRBJ1-6; tentatively, D is TRBD1 (6 bases). The material sequenced was peripheral blood. CDR3 nucleotide sequence: TGTGCCAGCAGCCTTCGGACAGCGGCCTACAATTCACCCCTCCACTTT. Residues: CASSLRTAAYNSPLHF.